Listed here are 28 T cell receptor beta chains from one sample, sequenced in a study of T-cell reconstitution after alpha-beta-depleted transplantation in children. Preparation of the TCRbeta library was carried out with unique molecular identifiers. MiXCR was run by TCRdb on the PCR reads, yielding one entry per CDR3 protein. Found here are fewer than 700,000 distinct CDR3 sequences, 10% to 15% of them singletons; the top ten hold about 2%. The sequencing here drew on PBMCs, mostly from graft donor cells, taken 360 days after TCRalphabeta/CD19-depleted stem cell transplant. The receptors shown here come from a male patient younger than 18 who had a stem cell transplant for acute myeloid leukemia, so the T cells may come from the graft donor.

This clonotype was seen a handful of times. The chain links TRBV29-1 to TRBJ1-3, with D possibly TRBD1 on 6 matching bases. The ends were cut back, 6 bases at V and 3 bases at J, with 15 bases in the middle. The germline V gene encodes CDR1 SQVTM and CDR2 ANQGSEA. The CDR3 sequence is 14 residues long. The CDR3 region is CSVEQGGGGNTIYF. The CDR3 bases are TGCAGCGTAGAACAGGGAGGAGGTGGAAACACCATATATTTT. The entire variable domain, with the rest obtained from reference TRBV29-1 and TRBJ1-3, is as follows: SAVISQKPSRDICQRGTSLTIQCQVDSQVTMMFWYRQQPGQSLTLIATANQGSEATYESGFVIDKFPISRPNLTFSTLTVSNMSPEDSSIYLCSVEQGGGGNTIYFGEGSWLTVV.

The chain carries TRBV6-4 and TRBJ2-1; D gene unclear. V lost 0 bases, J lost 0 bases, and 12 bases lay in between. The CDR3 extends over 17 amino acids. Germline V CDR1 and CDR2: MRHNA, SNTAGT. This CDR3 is CASSDSPMRRSYNEQFF. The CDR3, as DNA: TGTGCCAGCAGTGACTCCCCTATGCGCCGCTCCTACAATGAGCAGTTCTTC.

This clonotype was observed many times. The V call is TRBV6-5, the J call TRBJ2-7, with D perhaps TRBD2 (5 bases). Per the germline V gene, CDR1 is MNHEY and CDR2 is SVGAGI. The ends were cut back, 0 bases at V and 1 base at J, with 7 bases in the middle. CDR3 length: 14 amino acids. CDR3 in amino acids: CASSYSGVSYEQYF. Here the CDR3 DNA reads TGTGCCAGCAGTTACTCCGGGGTATCCTACGAGCAGTACTTC.

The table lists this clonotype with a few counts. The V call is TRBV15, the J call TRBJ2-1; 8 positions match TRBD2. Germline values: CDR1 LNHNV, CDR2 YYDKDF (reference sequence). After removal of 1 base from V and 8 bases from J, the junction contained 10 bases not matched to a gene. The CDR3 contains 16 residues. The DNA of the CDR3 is TGTGCCACCAGCAGAGGTTTAGGACTAGCAAAGGATGAGCAGTTCTTC. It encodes CATSRGLGLAKDEQFF.

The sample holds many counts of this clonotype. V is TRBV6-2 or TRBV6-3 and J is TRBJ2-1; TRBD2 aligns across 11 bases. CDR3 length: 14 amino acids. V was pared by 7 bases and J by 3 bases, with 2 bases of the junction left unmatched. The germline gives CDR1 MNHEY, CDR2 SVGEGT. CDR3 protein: CASTLAGVYNEQFF. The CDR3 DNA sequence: TGTGCCAGCACACTAGCGGGAGTCTACAATGAGCAGTTCTTC.

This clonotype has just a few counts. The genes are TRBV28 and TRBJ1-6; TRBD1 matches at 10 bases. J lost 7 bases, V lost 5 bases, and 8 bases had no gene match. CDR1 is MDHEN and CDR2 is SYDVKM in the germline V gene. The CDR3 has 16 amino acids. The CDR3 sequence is CASSRDRGTANSPLHF. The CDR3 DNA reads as TGTGCCAGCAGTAGGGACAGGGGTACTGCGAATTCACCCCTCCACTTT.

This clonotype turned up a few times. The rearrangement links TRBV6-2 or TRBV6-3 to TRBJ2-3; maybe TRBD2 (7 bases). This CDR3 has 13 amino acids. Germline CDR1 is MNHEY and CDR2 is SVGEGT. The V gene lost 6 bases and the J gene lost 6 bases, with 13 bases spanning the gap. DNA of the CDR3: TGTGCCAGCAGGGAGGGGGGGTCGGATACGCAGTATTTT. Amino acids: CASREGGSDTQYF.

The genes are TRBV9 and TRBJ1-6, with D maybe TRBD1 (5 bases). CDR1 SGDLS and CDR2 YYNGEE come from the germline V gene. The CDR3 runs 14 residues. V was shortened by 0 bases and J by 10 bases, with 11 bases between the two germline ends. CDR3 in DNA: TGTGCCAGCAGCGTAGGTGGGAGGGACTCACCCCTCCACTTT. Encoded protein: CASSVGGRDSPLHF.

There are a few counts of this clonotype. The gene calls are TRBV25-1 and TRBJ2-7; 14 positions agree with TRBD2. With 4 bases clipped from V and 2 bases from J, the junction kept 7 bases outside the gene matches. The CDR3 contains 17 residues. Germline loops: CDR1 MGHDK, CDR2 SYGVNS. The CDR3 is CASSVGLAGGRAYEQYF. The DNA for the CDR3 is TGTGCCAGCAGTGTCGGACTAGCGGGAGGCCGGGCCTACGAGCAGTACTTC.

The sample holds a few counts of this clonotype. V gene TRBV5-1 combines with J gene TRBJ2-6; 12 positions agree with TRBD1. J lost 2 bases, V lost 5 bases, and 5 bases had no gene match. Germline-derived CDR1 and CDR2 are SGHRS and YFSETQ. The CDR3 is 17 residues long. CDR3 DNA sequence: TGCGCCAGCAGGACCGGGACAGGGGGCCCTGGGGCCAACGTCCTGACTTTC. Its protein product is CASRTGTGGPGANVLTF.

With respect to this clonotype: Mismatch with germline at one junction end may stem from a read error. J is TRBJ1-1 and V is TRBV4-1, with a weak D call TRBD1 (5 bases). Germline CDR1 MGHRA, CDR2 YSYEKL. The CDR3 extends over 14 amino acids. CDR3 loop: CASGPGLVNTEAFF. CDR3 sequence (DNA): TGTGCCAGCGGCCCGGGGCTTGTGAACACTGAAGCTTTCTTT.

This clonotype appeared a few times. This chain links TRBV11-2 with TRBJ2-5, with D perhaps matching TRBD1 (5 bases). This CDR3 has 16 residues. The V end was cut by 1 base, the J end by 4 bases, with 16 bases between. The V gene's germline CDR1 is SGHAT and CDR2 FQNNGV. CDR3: CASSLGRAGNGETQYF. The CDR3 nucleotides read TGTGCCAGCAGCTTAGGCCGGGCAGGGAACGGAGAGACCCAGTACTTC.

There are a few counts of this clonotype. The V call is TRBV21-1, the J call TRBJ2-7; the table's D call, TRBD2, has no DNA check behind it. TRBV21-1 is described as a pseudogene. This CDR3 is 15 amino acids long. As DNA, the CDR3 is TGTGCCAGCAGCAAAGAGCACGGGACTCCCCAGTTGGAGTACTTC. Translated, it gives CASSKEHGTPQLEYF.

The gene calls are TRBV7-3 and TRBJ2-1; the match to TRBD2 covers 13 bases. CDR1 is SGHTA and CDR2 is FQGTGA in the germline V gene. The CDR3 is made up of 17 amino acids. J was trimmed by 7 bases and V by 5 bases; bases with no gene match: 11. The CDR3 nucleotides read TGTGCCAGCAGCCGCGGACTAGCGGGAGTTTCAGTAAATGAGCAGTTCTTC. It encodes CASSRGLAGVSVNEQFF.

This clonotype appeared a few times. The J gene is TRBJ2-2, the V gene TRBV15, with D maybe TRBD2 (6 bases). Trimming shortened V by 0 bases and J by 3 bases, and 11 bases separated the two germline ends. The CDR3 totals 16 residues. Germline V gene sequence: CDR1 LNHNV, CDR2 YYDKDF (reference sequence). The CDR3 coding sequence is TGTGCCACCAGCAGAGAACGGGAGATGGACACCGGGGAGCTGTTTTTT. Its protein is CATSREREMDTGELFF.

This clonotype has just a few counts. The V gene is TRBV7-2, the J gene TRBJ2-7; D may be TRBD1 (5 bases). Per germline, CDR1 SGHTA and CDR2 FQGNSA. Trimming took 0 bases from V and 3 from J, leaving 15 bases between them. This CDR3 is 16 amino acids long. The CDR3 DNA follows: TGTGCCAGCAGCTTAGCGCCAGGGCGAAGCTTCTACGAGCAGTACTTC. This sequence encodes CASSLAPGRSFYEQYF.

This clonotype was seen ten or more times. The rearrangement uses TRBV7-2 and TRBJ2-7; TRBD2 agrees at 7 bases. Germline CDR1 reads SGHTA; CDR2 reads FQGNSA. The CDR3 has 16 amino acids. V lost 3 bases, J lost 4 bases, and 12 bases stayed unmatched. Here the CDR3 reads CASSFATSRNLYEQYF. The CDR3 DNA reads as TGTGCCAGCAGCTTCGCGACTAGCCGCAATCTTTACGAGCAGTACTTC.

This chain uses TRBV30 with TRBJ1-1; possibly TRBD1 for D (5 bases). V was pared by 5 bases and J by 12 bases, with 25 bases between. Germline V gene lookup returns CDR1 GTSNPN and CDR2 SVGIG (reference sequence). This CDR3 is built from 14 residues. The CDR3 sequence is CAWFSWETGAETFF. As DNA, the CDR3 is TGTGCCTGGTTCTCTTGGGAGACCGGGGCAGAAACTTTCTTT.

DNA for the CDR3: TGCAGCTCCGGACTAGCGGGAGTGGGATTGGCCTACGAGCAGTACTTC. Residues: CSSGLAGVGLAYEQYF. The chain links TRBV29-1 to TRBJ2-7; 13 bases match TRBD2. Trimming at V came to 8 bases and at J to 2 bases, leaving 12 bases not matched to a gene. The CDR3 sequence is 16 residues long. Germline V lookup: CDR1 SQVTM, CDR2 ANQGSEA.

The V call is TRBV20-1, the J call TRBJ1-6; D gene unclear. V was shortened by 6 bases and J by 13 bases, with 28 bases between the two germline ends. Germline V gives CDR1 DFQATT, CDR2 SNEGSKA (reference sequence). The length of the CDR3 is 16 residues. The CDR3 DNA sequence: TGCAGTGCGGTCAGAGCAACTAATCCTCATTATACTCCCCTCCACTTT. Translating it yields CSAVRATNPHYTPLHF.

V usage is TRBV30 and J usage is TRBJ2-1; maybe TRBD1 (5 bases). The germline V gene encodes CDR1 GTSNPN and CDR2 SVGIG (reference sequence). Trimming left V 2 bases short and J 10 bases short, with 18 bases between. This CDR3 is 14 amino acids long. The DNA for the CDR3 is TGTGCCTGGAGTAGAACACTCCTCCCAGGGGAGCAGTTCTTC. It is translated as CAWSRTLLPGEQFF.

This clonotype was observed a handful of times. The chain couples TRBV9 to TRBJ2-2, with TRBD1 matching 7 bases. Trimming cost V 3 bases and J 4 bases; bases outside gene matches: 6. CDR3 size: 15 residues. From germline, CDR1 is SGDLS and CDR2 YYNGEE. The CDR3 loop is CASSATGAGTGELFF. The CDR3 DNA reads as TGTGCCAGCAGCGCCACAGGGGCGGGCACCGGGGAGCTGTTTTTT.

The CDR3 region has the DNA TGTGCCAGCAGTGACCTAGCGGGAGGACGTTACGAGCAGTACTTC. Translation gives CASSDLAGGRYEQYF. The V and J genes are TRBV6-1 and TRBJ2-7; 11 bases align to TRBD2. The CDR3 spans 15 residues. The junction had 5 bases not matched to a gene; V was cut back by 3 bases and J by 4 bases. Germline-derived CDR1 and CDR2 are MNHNS and SASEGT.

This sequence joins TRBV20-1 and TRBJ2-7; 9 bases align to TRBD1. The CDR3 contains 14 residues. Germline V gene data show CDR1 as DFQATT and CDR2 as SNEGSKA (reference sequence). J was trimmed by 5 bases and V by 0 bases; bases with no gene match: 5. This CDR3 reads CSARETGGSHEQYF. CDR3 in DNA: TGCAGTGCTAGAGAGACAGGGGGATCTCACGAGCAGTACTTC.

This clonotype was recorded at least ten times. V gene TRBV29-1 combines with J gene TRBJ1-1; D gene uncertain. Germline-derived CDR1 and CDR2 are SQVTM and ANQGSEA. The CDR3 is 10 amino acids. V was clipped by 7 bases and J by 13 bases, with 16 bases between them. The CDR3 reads CSAESGSYFF. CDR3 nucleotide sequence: TGCAGCGCCGAGTCCGGGTCTTATTTCTTT.

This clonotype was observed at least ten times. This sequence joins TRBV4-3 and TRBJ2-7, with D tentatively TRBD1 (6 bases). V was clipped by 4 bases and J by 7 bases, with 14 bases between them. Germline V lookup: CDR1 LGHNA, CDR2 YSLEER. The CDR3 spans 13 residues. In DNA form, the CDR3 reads TGCGCCAGCAGCCCCAGGGGATGGCGGGAGCAGTACTTC. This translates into CASSPRGWREQYF.

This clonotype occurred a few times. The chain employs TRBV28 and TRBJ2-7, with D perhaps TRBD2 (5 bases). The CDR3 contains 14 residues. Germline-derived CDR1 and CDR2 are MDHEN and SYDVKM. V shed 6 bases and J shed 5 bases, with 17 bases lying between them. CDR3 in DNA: TGTGCCAGCAGCCCAGAGTCGGCGAGGGACGAGCAGTACTTC. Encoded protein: CASSPESARDEQYF.

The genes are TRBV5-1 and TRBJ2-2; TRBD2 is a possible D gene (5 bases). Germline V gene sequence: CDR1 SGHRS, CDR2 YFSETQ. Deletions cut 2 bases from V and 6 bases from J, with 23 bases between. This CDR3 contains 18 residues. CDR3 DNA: TGCGCCAGCAGCTTACGACCACCGGAGGCCCCGCGGGCCGGGGAGCTGTTTTTT. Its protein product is CASSLRPPEAPRAGELFF.